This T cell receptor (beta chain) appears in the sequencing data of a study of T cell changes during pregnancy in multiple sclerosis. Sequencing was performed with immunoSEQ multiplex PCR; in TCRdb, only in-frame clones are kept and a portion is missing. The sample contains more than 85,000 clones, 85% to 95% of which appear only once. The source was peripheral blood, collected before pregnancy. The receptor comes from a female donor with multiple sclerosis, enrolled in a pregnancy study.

Here the CDR3 DNA reads TGCGCCAGCAGCTCACTGGCCGGACTAGCTGGAAGCGAGCAGTTCTTC. Its protein product is CASSSLAGLAGSEQFF. The chain is built from TRBV4-1 and TRBJ2-1; TRBD2 agrees at 8 bases. This CDR3 has 16 amino acids. Germline-derived CDR1 and CDR2 are MGHRA and YSYEKL. V was pared by 5 bases and J by 10 bases, with 16 bases of the junction left unmatched.